These 3 T cell receptor beta chains originate from one sample sequenced in a study of blood T cell repertoires in COVID-19 (dated by TCRdb to about 2020). Library creation used the immunoSEQ multiplex PCR assay. The table comes from immuneACCESS by way of TCRdb, which keeps in-frame sequences with V and J called. Part of the clones is missing from these tables; in studies checked, under half for an unresolved V gene and the rest for unknown reasons. Across this sample there are 300,000 to 450,000 clones, with about four fifths seen only once. Jointly, the top ten make up 1.1% of the sample. Sequenced: peripheral blood. The receptors come from a human donor with acute or convalescent COVID-19. The donor label of this sample is uncertain.

V usage is TRBV19 and J usage is TRBJ1-2; a possible D gene is TRBD1 (6 bases). CDR1 LNHDA and CDR2 SQIVND come from the germline V gene (reference sequence). CDR3 length: 15 amino acids. V lost 7 bases to trimming and J lost 4 bases, with 19 bases between them. The CDR3, as DNA: TGTGCCAGTATGGTAATCGTGGCAGGGGCCTATGGCTACACCTTC. Residues: CASMVIVAGAYGYTF.

The chain has TRBV19 and TRBJ2-1; 7 bases align to TRBD1. Looked up from germline, CDR1 is LNHDA and CDR2 is SQIVND (reference sequence). The J segment lost 5 bases and the V segment lost 7 bases, leaving 5 bases of the junction unmatched. The CDR3 covers 13 residues. The DNA of the CDR3 is TGTGCCAGTACTGACAGGGTAGACAATGAGCAGTTCTTC. Translating it yields CASTDRVDNEQFF.

This chain links TRBV2 with TRBJ2-1; 8 bases line up with TRBD2. Germline V lookup: CDR1 SNHLY, CDR2 FYNNEI. The V gene end was trimmed by 7 bases and the J gene end by 4 bases; junction bases not matched to a gene: 3. This CDR3 contains 13 residues. The CDR3 region is CASKLADYNEQFF. The CDR3 DNA reads as TGTGCCAGCAAACTAGCGGATTACAATGAGCAGTTCTTC.